Listed below are T cell receptor beta chains from one sample, sequenced in a study of human CD8 memory T cell subsets. Following a re-call of the 5' RACE reads, TCRdb has one entry per CDR3 protein and lacks DNA. The table lists more than 7,500 distinct CDR3 sequences. Sequenced input: CD8+ T cells from PBMCs. The receptors originated from a human donor in good health. Each CDR3 is given with its conserved first and last residue. Expanded clones are given a class, and other clones once, few, many or no size at all.

clone size	J gene	V gene	CDR3 protein
-	TRBJ1-2	TRBV29-1	CSVDGRGDGYTF
-	TRBJ2-7	TRBV20-1	CSARGRRYAYEQYF
medium-sized	TRBJ2-2	TRBV20-1	CSAPQGGARVTGELFF
-	TRBJ1-5	TRBV3-1	CASSQGSEARQPQHF
-	TRBJ2-3	TRBV11-2	CASSLGTAGTDTQYF
-	TRBJ1-1	TRBV11-2	CASSLGGVNTEAFF
-	TRBJ2-1	TRBV7-3	CASSFFAGGSYNEQFF
-	TRBJ1-6	TRBV6-1	CASSDHAATASPLHF
medium-sized	TRBJ2-1	TRBV14	CASSQVAGGGGNEQFF
-	TRBJ2-5	TRBV7-9	CASSSTRTSGGETQYF
medium-sized	TRBJ1-1	TRBV11-3	CASSLALNTEAFF
-	TRBJ2-3	TRBV6-1	CALRRLMGTDTQYF
-	TRBJ2-1	TRBV5-4	CASSIEASGSRDEQFF
medium-sized	TRBJ2-7	TRBV4-2	CASSQEIAGGPSSSYEQYF
-	TRBJ2-3	TRBV7-3	CASGASGADTQYF
medium-sized	TRBJ2-5	TRBV7-3	CASSLTGAEPQETQYF
-	TRBJ1-2	TRBV10-3	CAMPRSDGDVGYTF
-	TRBJ1-2	TRBV6-6	CASSYGINEGYTF
-	TRBJ2-7	TRBV27	CASSLSGSYEQYF
-	TRBJ2-2	TRBV28	CASSSPRVLLAGELFF
-	TRBJ2-2	TRBV7-2	CASSLATNTGELFF
-	TRBJ2-7	TRBV20-1	CSARDSRQGQIYEQYF